The entry below gives a single TCR beta chain sequence along with its context. In the PCR, 60 Vbeta and 13 Jbeta primers were used. The table came from immunoSEQ multiplex PCR; TCRdb's copy has only in-frame clones and leaves some out. The sample table includes approximately 120,000 clones. The germline V and J ends were trimmed by 5 bases and 5 bases, with 16 bases remaining between them. Germline V gene lookup returns CDR1 SEHNR and CDR2 FQNEAQ (reference sequence). The CDR3 runs to 14 residues. This specimen comes from a study of cytomegalovirus exposure and HLA in healthy donors. Source material: PBMCs. This TCR derives from a man in his forties or fifties in good health and CMV-seronegative. This chain connects TRBV7-9 to TRBJ2-7, with a possible D match to TRBD1 (6 bases). The CDR3 nucleotides read TGTGCCAGCAGCCTGGGGGCGGTGTGGAACGAGCAGTACTTC. Translation: CASSLGAVWNEQYF.